The text below deals with one TCR beta chain. CDR3 length equals 11 residues. Germline-derived CDR1 and CDR2 are WSHSY and SAAADI. V lost 6 bases to trimming and J lost 2 bases, with 3 bases between them. The data were taken from a study of blood T cell repertoires in COVID-19. Study-wide context: T cells, B-cell-depleted T cells, or PBMCs provided the cDNA or gDNA that served as material.

Assay used: immunoSEQ multiplex PCR; TCRdb lists only in-frame clones, some missing. The profile covers roughly 220,000 clones, with 80% to 90% appearing a single time and less than 6.5% taken by the ten largest. The chain joins TRBV10-2 to TRBJ2-3; unclear D gene. Sequencing input: peripheral blood. The sequence was collected from a woman aged 60-75 years who had recovered from COVID-19. The CDR3 region is CASRATDTQYF. The DNA for the CDR3 is TGCGCCAGCAGGGCCACAGATACGCAGTATTTT.